This TCR beta chain was documented in a study of T cells in Graves' hyperthyroidism and ophthalmopathy. Looking at the study overall: Peripheral blood was collected at initial diagnosis, before any treatment.

Concerning this clonotype: Its antigen remains unidentified.

Study-wide results and limits: Blood also showed most of the thyroid clonotypes that were expanded above 0.001.

The CDR3 has 17 residues. Germline V gene data show CDR1 as SGHVS and CDR2 as FQNEAQ. V was cut by 1 base and J by 9 bases, with 21 bases left in between. Amplification yielded TCR beta CDR3 regions, with RNA transcripts as the source. Primed by the HTBI set, a first-round RT-PCR was run on the TCR CDR3. TCRdb recomputed calls from the multiplex PCR reads with MiXCR, one row per CDR3 protein. The profile shows hundreds of thousands of distinct CDR3 sequences, about 14% of them singletons. Among the patients, aged 18 to 65, hyperthyroidism was newly diagnosed and had lasted under 2 months. Sequencing input: blood. This TCR was sampled from a woman in her twenties or thirties with Graves' hyperthyroidism that later progressed to Graves' ophthalmopathy. V gene TRBV7-8 combines with J gene TRBJ2-2; D is tentatively TRBD1 or TRBD2 (7 bases each). DNA for the CDR3: TGTGCCAGCAGCTTAGGCCTCCTAGCGGAGGGGGCCCGGGAGCTGTTTTTT. It encodes CASSLGLLAEGARELFF.